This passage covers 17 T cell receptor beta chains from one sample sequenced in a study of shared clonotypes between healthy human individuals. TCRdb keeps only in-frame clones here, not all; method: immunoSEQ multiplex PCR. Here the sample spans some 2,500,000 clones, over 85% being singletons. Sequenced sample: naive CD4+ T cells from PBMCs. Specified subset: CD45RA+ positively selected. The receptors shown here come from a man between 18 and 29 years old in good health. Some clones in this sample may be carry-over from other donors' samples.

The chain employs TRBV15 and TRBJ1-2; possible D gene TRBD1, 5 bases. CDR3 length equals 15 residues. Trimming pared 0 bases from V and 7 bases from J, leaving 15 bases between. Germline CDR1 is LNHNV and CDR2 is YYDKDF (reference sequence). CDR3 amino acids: CATSRDFWGDGGYTF. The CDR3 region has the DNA TGTGCCACCAGCAGAGATTTTTGGGGCGATGGTGGCTACACCTTC.

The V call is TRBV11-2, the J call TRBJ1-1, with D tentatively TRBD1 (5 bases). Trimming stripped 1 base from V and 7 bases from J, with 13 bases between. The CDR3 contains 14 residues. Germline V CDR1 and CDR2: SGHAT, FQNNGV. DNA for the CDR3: TGTGCCAGCAGCTTAGTAGGGGCAGGTCTTGAAGCTTTCTTT. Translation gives CASSLVGAGLEAFF.

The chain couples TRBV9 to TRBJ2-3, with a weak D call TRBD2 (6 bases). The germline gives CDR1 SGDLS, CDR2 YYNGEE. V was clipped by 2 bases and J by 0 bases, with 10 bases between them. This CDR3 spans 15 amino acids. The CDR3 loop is CASSVEGISTDTQYF. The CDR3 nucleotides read TGTGCCAGCAGCGTGGAGGGGATAAGCACAGATACGCAGTATTTT.

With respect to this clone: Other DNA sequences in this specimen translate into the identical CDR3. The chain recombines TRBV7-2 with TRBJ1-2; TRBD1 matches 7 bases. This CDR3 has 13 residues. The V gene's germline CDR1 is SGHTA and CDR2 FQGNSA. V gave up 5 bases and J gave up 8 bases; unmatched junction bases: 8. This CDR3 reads CASSIRQGGGYTF. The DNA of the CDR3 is TGTGCCAGCAGCATACGACAGGGTGGCGGCTACACCTTC.

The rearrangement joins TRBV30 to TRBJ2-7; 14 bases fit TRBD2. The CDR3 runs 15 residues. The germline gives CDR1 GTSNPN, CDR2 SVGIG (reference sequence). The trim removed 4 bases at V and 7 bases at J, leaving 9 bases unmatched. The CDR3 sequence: CAWNRLAGGLVEQYF. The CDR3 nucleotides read TGTGCCTGGAACAGACTAGCGGGAGGGCTAGTGGAGCAGTACTTC.

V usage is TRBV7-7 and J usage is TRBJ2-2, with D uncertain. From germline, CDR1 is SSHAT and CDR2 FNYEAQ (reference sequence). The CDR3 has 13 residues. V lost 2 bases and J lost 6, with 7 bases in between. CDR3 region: CASSLTTAGELFF. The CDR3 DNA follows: TGTGCCAGCAGCTTAACTACCGCCGGGGAGCTGTTTTTT. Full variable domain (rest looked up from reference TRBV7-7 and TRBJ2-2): GAGVSQSPRYKVTKRGQDVTLRCDPISSHATLYWYQQALGQGPEFLTYFNYEAQPDKSGLPSDRFSAERPEGSISTLTIQRTEQRDSAMYRCASSLTTAGELFFGEGSRLTVL.

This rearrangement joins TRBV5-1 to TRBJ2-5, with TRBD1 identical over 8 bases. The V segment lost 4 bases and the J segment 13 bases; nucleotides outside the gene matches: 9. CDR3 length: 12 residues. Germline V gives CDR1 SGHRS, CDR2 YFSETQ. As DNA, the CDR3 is TGCGCCAGCAGCCTGGACAGGGAAGCTACGTACTTC. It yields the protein CASSLDREATYF.

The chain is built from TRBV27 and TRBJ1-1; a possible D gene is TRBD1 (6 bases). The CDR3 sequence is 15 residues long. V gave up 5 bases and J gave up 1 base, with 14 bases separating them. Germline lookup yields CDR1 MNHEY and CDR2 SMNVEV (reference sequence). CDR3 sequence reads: CASSLTGHRNTEAFF. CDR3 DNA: TGTGCCAGCAGTCTTACGGGACATAGGAACACTGAAGCTTTCTTT.

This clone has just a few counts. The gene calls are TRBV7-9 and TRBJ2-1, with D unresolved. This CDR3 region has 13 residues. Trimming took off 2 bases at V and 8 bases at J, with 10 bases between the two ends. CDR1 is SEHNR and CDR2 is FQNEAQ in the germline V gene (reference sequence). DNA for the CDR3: TGTGCCAGCAGCTTATTCCTATTCGATGAGCAGTTCTTC. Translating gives CASSLFLFDEQFF. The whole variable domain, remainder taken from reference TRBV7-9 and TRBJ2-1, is DTGVSQNPRHKITKRGQNVTFRCDPISEHNRLYWYRQTLGQGPEFLTYFQNEAQLEKSRLLSDRFSAERPKGSFSTLEIQRTEQGDSAMYLCASSLFLFDEQFFGPGTRLTVL.

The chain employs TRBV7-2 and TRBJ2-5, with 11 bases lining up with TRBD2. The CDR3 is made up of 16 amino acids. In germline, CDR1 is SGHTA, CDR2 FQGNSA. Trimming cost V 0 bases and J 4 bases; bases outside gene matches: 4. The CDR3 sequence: CASSLARLAGRETQYF. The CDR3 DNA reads TGTGCCAGCAGCTTAGCCCGACTAGCGGGGCGAGAGACCCAGTACTTC.

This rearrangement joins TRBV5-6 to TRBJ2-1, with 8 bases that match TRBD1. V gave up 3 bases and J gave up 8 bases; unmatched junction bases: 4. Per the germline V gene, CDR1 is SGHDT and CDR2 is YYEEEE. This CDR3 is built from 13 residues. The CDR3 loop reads CASSSDRVYEQFF. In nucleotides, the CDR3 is TGTGCCAGCAGCTCGGACAGGGTGTATGAGCAGTTCTTC. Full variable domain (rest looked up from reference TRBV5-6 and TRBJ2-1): DAGVTQSPTHLIKTRGQQVTLRCSPKSGHDTVSWYQQALGQGPQFIFQYYEEEERQRGNFPDRFSGHQFPNYSSELNVNALLLGDSALYLCASSSDRVYEQFFGPGTRLTVL.

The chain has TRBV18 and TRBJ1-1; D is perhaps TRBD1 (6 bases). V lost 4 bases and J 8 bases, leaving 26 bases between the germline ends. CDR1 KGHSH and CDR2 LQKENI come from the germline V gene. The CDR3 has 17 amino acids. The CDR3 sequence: CASSLWTVGVPKGEAFF. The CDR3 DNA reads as TGTGCCAGCTCACTATGGACAGTAGGGGTGCCCAAAGGGGAAGCTTTCTTT.

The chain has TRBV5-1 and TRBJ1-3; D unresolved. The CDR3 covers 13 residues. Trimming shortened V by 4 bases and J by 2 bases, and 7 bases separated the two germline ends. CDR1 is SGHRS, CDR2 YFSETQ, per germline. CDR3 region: CASSDNTGNTIYF. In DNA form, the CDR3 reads TGCGCCAGCAGCGATAATACTGGAAACACCATATATTTT. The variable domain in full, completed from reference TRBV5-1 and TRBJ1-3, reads KAGVTQTPRYLIKTRGQQVTLSCSPISGHRSVSWYQQTPGQGLQFLFEYFSETQRNKGNFPGRFSGRQFSNSRSEMNVSTLELGDSALYLCASSDNTGNTIYFGEGSWLTVV.

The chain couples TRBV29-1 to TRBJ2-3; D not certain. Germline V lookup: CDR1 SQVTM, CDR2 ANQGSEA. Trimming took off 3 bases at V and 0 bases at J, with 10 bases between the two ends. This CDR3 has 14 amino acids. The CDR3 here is CSVEVPTSTDTQYF. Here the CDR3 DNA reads TGCAGCGTTGAGGTACCGACTAGCACAGATACGCAGTATTTT.

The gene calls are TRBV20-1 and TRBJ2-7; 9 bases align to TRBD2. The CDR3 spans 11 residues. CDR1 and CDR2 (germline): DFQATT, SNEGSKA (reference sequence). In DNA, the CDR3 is TGCGGGATAGCGGGAGTCCACGAGCAGTACTTC. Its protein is CGIAGVHEQYF.

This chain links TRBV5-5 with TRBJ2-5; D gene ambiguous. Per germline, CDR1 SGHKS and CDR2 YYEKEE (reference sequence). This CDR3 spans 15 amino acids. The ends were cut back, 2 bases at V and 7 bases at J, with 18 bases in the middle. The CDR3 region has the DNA TGTGCCAGCAGCTTTGAGGTCCTTAGGAGAGGGACCCAGTACTTC. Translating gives CASSFEVLRRGTQYF.

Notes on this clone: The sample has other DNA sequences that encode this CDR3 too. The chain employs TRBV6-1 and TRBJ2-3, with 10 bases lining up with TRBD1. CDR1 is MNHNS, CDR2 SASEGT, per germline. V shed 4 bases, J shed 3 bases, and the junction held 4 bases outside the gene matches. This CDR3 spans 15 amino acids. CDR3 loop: CASSAPDRGTDTQYF. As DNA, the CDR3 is TGTGCCAGCAGTGCACCGGACAGGGGGACAGATACGCAGTATTTT.